Listed below are T cell receptor beta chains from one sample, sequenced in a study of T cells expressing NK-cell markers. TCRdb re-called the 5' RACE reads and catalogs CDR3 proteins one per entry, DNA excluded. This table lists about 460,000 distinct CDR3 sequences. The sequenced material came from blood T cells: a sorted CD56 or NKG2C T cell subset, CD4+ or CD8+ T cells, or bulk PBMC T cells (not recorded which). Receptors were obtained from a woman in her fifties or sixties in good health. Both conserved end residues are part of each CDR3. Each record gives: CDR3 protein, V gene, J gene.

CDR3: CASTPGRGKAFF
V: TRBV12-3/TRBV12-4
J: TRBJ1-1

CDR3: CATSDTAGFYNEQFF
V: TRBV24-1
J: TRBJ2-1

CDR3: CASSQDPVNYGYTF
V: TRBV3-1
J: TRBJ1-2

CDR3: CASSVGRTGDQPQHF
V: TRBV2
J: TRBJ1-5

CDR3: CASSLDPRGRGNTIYF
V: TRBV11-2
J: TRBJ1-3

CDR3: CAWSGPWEIHNEQFF
V: TRBV30
J: TRBJ2-1

CDR3: CSARGADRSNQPQHF
V: TRBV20-1
J: TRBJ1-5

CDR3: CASSQDGGRDQPQHF
V: TRBV4-2
J: TRBJ1-5

CDR3: CASSLLAGVSYEQYF
V: TRBV5-1
J: TRBJ2-7

CDR3: CASRKLGQQETQYF
V: TRBV11-2
J: TRBJ2-5

CDR3: CASSDWTSGFF
V: TRBV12-3/TRBV12-4
J: TRBJ2-1

CDR3: CAISESSGGPNEQFF
V: TRBV10-3
J: TRBJ2-1

CDR3: CASNLAGGSYEQYF
V: TRBV7-9
J: TRBJ2-7

CDR3: CASSVTGSSNTEAFF
V: TRBV9
J: TRBJ1-1

CDR3: CASSTGGGNEQYF
V: TRBV25-1
J: TRBJ2-7

CDR3: CSARLWGQINQETQYF
V: TRBV20-1
J: TRBJ2-5

CDR3: CSVGAGVGKLFF
V: TRBV29-1
J: TRBJ1-4

CDR3: CSAPGLGGRSYEQYF
V: TRBV20-1
J: TRBJ2-7

CDR3: CASSATGSGANVLTF
V: TRBV25-1
J: TRBJ2-6

CDR3: CASSPRGTADNEQFF
V: TRBV27
J: TRBJ2-1

CDR3: CATSRDREIGNQPQHF
V: TRBV15
J: TRBJ1-5

CDR3: CSASWPGGMETQYF
V: TRBV20-1
J: TRBJ2-5

CDR3: CATIPDRGITQPQSGANVLTF
V: TRBV24-1
J: TRBJ2-6

CDR3: CSGQIRGGRALWTQYF
V: TRBV29-1
J: TRBJ2-3

CDR3: CAWSLGPGGDTQYF
V: TRBV30
J: TRBJ2-3

CDR3: CASSPEEFTIYF
V: TRBV18
J: TRBJ1-3

CDR3: CATSDPRDNNQPQHF
V: TRBV24-1
J: TRBJ1-5

CDR3: CASSPGQDTQYF
V: TRBV18
J: TRBJ2-3

CDR3: CSANREPTDTQYF
V: TRBV20-1
J: TRBJ2-3

CDR3: CAWSVAGSRIELFF
V: TRBV30
J: TRBJ1-4

CDR3: CSARDLVQGVKNEQFF
V: TRBV20-1
J: TRBJ2-1

CDR3: CSAPLVAGEQYF
V: TRBV20-1
J: TRBJ2-7

CDR3: CASSLSNKNTGELFF
V: TRBV5-1
J: TRBJ2-2

CDR3: CASSSSGRMYGEQFF
V: TRBV5-1
J: TRBJ2-1

CDR3: CASSLDLDEAFF
V: TRBV11-2
J: TRBJ1-1

CDR3: CASSDGTSHNNEQFF
V: TRBV5-1
J: TRBJ2-1

CDR3: CASRRTSGIGDEQYF
V: TRBV12-3/TRBV12-4
J: TRBJ2-7

CDR3: CASTGLAGVNQAGELFF
V: TRBV10-2
J: TRBJ2-2

CDR3: CASSFFYAQYF
V: TRBV6-2/TRBV6-3
J: TRBJ2-3

CDR3: CASTSTSSVYNEQFF
V: TRBV4-1
J: TRBJ2-1

CDR3: CASSQTFGTEAFF
V: TRBV4-1
J: TRBJ1-1